These 9 T cell receptor beta chains were all obtained from the same sample, sequenced in a study of neurological immune-mediated disorders. TCRdb re-analysed the 5' RACE reads in MiXCR, keeping a single row per CDR3 protein. The profile shows 57,000 or so distinct CDR3 sequences, about an eighth of them singletons. The sequenced sample consisted of PBMCs. Source of these receptors: a man between 60 and 75 years old in good health.

This clonotype was seen ten or more times. The rearrangement joins TRBV20-1 to TRBJ2-7; possibly TRBD1 for D (5 bases). V lost 0 bases and J lost 2, with 11 bases in between. The CDR3 spans 14 residues. CDR1 is DFQATT and CDR2 is SNEGSKA in the germline V gene (reference sequence). CDR3 amino acids: CSAREVGHPYEQYF. The CDR3 nucleotides read TGCAGTGCTAGAGAAGTAGGACACCCCTACGAGCAGTACTTC.

This clonotype was picked up many times. The chain uses TRBV27 and TRBJ1-1; no reliable D call. The V gene lost 5 bases and the J gene lost 5 bases, with 12 bases spanning the gap. Germline loops: CDR1 MNHEY, CDR2 SMNVEV (reference sequence). The CDR3 extends over 13 amino acids. The CDR3 region is CASSRPQGTEAFF. The CDR3 region has the DNA TGTGCCAGCAGTCGCCCGCAAGGGACTGAAGCTTTCTTT.

The table lists this clonotype with many counts. The chain is built from TRBV7-8 and TRBJ1-1; D is unresolved. Per the germline V gene, CDR1 is SGHVS and CDR2 is FQNEAQ. Trimming removed 6 bases at V and 8 bases at J, with 13 bases between. This CDR3 has 12 residues. CDR3 sequence: CASSSDTPEAFF. CDR3 bases: TGTGCCAGCAGTTCAGATACCCCCGAAGCTTTCTTT. Complete variable domain (other parts from reference TRBV7-8 and TRBJ1-1): GAGVSQSPRYKVAKRGQDVALRCDPISGHVSLFWYQQALGQGPEFLTYFQNEAQLDKSGLPSDRFFAERPEGSVSTLKIQRTQQEDSAVYLCASSSDTPEAFFGQGTRLTVV.

Details on this clonotype: This may arise from a read error, as a much more abundant clone is one base away. This chain links TRBV7-6 with TRBJ2-3; 12 bases agree with TRBD2. The CDR3 totals 16 residues. CDR1 and CDR2 (germline): SGHVS, FNYEAQ. CDR3 sequence reads: CASSYASGGAGDTRYF. DNA for the CDR3: TGTGCCAGCAGCTACGCTAGCGGGGGGGCAGGTGATACGCGGTATTTT.

This clonotype was picked up many times. This chain uses TRBV6-6 with TRBJ2-3; no clear D. This CDR3 has 14 residues. Trimming removed 3 bases from V and 3 bases from J, with 10 bases in between. Germline CDR1 and CDR2: MNHNY and SVGAGI (reference sequence). DNA of the CDR3: TGTGCCAGCAGTTATGCTCACAAGACAGATACGCAGTATTTT. It is translated as CASSYAHKTDTQYF.

This clonotype occurred once. The chain carries TRBV18 and TRBJ2-7, with a possible D match to TRBD2 (7 bases). The V gene's germline CDR1 is KGHSH and CDR2 LQKENI. The CDR3 is 17 residues long. V was pared by 2 bases and J by 3 bases, with 20 bases between. DNA of the CDR3: TGTGCCAGCTCACCAAACGCGGTGGGAGGGGGTCACTACGAGCAGTACTTC. This codes for CASSPNAVGGGHYEQYF. The full variable domain, in which reference TRBV18 and TRBJ2-7 provide the parts outside the CDR3, is NAGVMQNPRHLVRRRGQEARLRCSPMKGHSHVYWYRQLPEEGLKFMVYLQKENIIDESGMPKERFSAEFPKEGPSILRIQQVVRGDSAAYFCASSPNAVGGGHYEQYFGPGTRLTVT.

This clonotype was seen repeatedly, ten times or more. This chain joins TRBV7-8 and TRBJ1-1, with D possibly matching TRBD1 (5 bases). The CDR3 length is 15 residues. V was trimmed by 4 bases and J by 0 bases, leaving 12 bases between them. Germline values: CDR1 SGHVS, CDR2 FQNEAQ. The CDR3 region is CASSSPAGLNTEAFF. Here the CDR3 DNA reads TGTGCCAGCAGCTCCCCGGCAGGGTTGAACACTGAAGCTTTCTTT.

This clonotype was counted many times. This sequence joins TRBV5-1 and TRBJ1-2; 8 bases fit TRBD1. J lost 3 bases, V lost 0 bases, and 4 bases had no gene match. Per the germline V gene, CDR1 is SGHRS and CDR2 is YFSETQ. The CDR3 loop spans 15 amino acids. This CDR3 reads CASSLDGGQDYGYTF. In DNA, the CDR3 is TGCGCCAGCAGCTTGGACGGGGGACAGGACTATGGCTACACCTTC.

This clonotype has just a few counts. The rearrangement joins TRBV4-3 to TRBJ1-2, with no clear D. CDR1 and CDR2 (germline): LGHNA, YSLEER. Trimming shortened V by 2 bases and J by 1 base, and 8 bases separated the two germline ends. The CDR3 consists of 14 residues. CDR3 amino acids: CASSQQGHNYGYTF. CDR3 bases: TGCGCCAGCAGCCAACAAGGGCATAACTATGGCTACACCTTC.